Listed below are T cell receptor beta chains from one sample, sequenced in a study of response to subunit inactivated influenza vaccine. In TCRdb, the RT-PCR reads were re-called with MiXCR into one record per CDR3 protein. Of approximately 520,000 distinct CDR3 sequences listed, approximately 15% are singletons. This material consisted of CD4+ T cells sorted from PBMCs, taken around 2 years after vaccination. Receptors were obtained from a man aged 50-75 years who received an inactivated influenza vaccine. Both conserved end residues are part of each CDR3. A D gene is named only where the DNA matches it firmly. Not every row has a clone size; where given, it reads once, few, many or a size class.

v_call,j_call,clone_size,d_call,cdr3_aa,cdr3_nt
TRBV9,TRBJ2-6,.,.,CASSVVGGLHSSGANVLTF,TGTGCCAGCAGCGTAGTCGGGGGACTCCACAGCTCTGGGGCCAACGTCCTGACTTTC
TRBV12-3/TRBV12-4,TRBJ2-2,few,TRBD2,CASSSRLAIAGELFF,TGTGCCAGCAGTTCAAGACTAGCGATAGCCGGGGAGCTGTTTTTT
TRBV20-1,TRBJ2-7,few,TRBD2,CSVTTGTNPTLEQYF,TGCAGTGTTACTACCGGGACTAACCCCACCTTGGAGCAGTACTTC
TRBV4-3,TRBJ1-4,.,.,CASSQAWVPHEKLFF,TGCGCCAGCAGCCAAGCATGGGTCCCCCATGAAAAACTGTTTTTT
TRBV12-3/TRBV12-4,TRBJ2-1,.,TRBD2,CASSRSGGYDEQFF,TGTGCCAGCAGTAGGTCGGGGGGATACGATGAGCAGTTCTTC
TRBV12-3/TRBV12-4,TRBJ2-7,few,TRBD1,CASSLHRDRVYEQYF,TGTGCCAGCAGTTTACACCGGGACAGGGTTTACGAGCAGTACTTC
TRBV5-1,TRBJ1-1,few,TRBD1,CASSSGTGAPNTEAFF,TGCGCCAGCAGCTCTGGGACAGGGGCTCCGAACACTGAAGCTTTCTTT
TRBV12-3/TRBV12-4,TRBJ1-5,many,TRBD1,CASSWGQSNQPQHF,TGTGCCAGCAGTTGGGGACAGAGCAATCAGCCCCAGCATTTT
TRBV12-3/TRBV12-4,TRBJ2-2,.,TRBD1,CASSTLQGAPGELFF,TGTGCCAGCAGTACGCTACAGGGGGCTCCCGGGGAGCTGTTTTTT
TRBV20-1,TRBJ1-5,many,.,CSARDGGSNQPQHF,TGCAGTGCTAGAGATGGGGGGAGCAATCAGCCCCAGCATTTT
TRBV10-3,TRBJ2-3,.,.,CAIRELGTDTQYF,TGTGCCATCAGGGAACTAGGCACAGATACGCAGTATTTT
TRBV6-2/TRBV6-3,TRBJ2-7,.,.,CASGETVAYEQYF,TGTGCCAGCGGCGAGACAGTAGCCTACGAGCAGTACTTC
TRBV20-1,TRBJ2-2,.,TRBD2,CSAASGGASGELFF,TGCAGTGCTGCCAGCGGGGGGGCCTCCGGGGAGCTGTTTTTT
TRBV6-2/TRBV6-3,TRBJ2-1,.,.,CASSSLTGPYNEQFF,TGTGCCAGCAGTTCTCTAACAGGGCCCTACAATGAGCAGTTCTTC
TRBV29-1,TRBJ2-5,medium-sized,.,CSVEPGEETQYF,TGCAGCGTTGAGCCAGGGGAAGAGACCCAGTACTTC
TRBV6-1,TRBJ2-1,few,TRBD2,CASSHPPSGINNEQFF,TGTGCCAGCAGTCATCCCCCCAGCGGGATTAACAATGAGCAGTTCTTC
TRBV7-2,TRBJ1-6,.,.,CASSFGRSSYNSPLHF,TGTGCCAGCAGCTTTGGCAGGAGCTCCTATAATTCACCCCTCCACTTT
TRBV7-6,TRBJ2-1,few,TRBD2,CASSPTSGSIYNEQFF,TGTGCCAGCAGCCCCACTAGCGGGAGTATATACAATGAGCAGTTCTTC
TRBV29-1,TRBJ1-2,few,.,CSVEGDGYTF,TGCAGCGTTGAGGGGGATGGCTACACCTTC
TRBV20-1,TRBJ2-3,few,TRBD1,CSARPYRGKLTDTQYF,TGCAGTGCTAGACCCTACAGGGGGAAATTGACAGATACGCAGTATTTT
TRBV12-3/TRBV12-4,TRBJ1-2,.,TRBD1,CASSLGTGIFGYGYTF,TGTGCCAGCAGTTTAGGGACAGGGATTTTTGGGTATGGCTACACCTTC
TRBV5-6,TRBJ2-4,.,.,CASSFPATKNIQYF,TGTGCCAGCAGCTTCCCGGCGACCAAAAACATTCAGTACTTC
TRBV5-1,TRBJ2-7,.,TRBD1,CASSFKSGQGYEQYF,TGCGCCAGCAGCTTCAAGAGCGGACAGGGCTACGAGCAGTACTTC
TRBV18,TRBJ2-7,.,.,CASSPGFLVYEQYF,TGTGCCAGCTCACCAGGGTTTTTAGTCTACGAGCAGTACTTC
TRBV12-3/TRBV12-4,TRBJ2-3,once,.,CASIRGGGTDTQYF,TGTGCCAGCATCCGCGGCGGAGGGACAGATACGCAGTATTTT
TRBV6-5,TRBJ1-5,many,TRBD1,CASRFRGESNQPQHF,TGTGCCAGCAGATTCAGGGGGGAGAGCAATCAGCCCCAGCATTTT
TRBV7-2,TRBJ2-2,few,TRBD2,CASSPLSGGLNTGELFF,TGTGCCAGCAGCCCACTTAGCGGGGGACTGAACACCGGGGAGCTGTTTTTT
TRBV20-1,TRBJ2-1,.,TRBD2,CCARDPAVAGGRNNEQFF,TGCTGTGCTAGAGATCCGGCGGTAGCGGGGGGGCGGAACAATGAGCAGTTCTTC
TRBV24-1,TRBJ2-1,many,TRBD2,CATSDPAVAGSSYNEQFF,TGTGCCACCAGTGACCCCGCGGTAGCGGGAAGCTCCTACAATGAGCAGTTCTTC
TRBV10-3,TRBJ2-1,few,TRBD2,CAIRGLAGGTYNEQFF,TGTGCCATCAGGGGACTAGCGGGAGGTACCTACAATGAGCAGTTCTTC
TRBV12-3/TRBV12-4,TRBJ2-7,many,.,CASRSRRRYEQYF,TGTGCCAGCAGATCCAGGAGACGCTACGAGCAGTACTTC
TRBV5-1,TRBJ2-1,few,.,CASSLAGDSSYNEQFF,TGCGCCAGCAGCTTGGCCGGGGACTCATCCTACAATGAGCAGTTCTTC
TRBV29-1,TRBJ2-5,many,.,CSARAGPMGETQYF,TGCAGCGCCCGGGCAGGGCCTATGGGGGAGACCCAGTACTTC
TRBV20-1,TRBJ2-4,.,.,CSGTSGGDIQYF,TGCAGTGGGACCTCAGGGGGGGACATTCAGTACTTC
TRBV4-3,TRBJ2-2,few,.,CASSQFRGGTGELFF,TGCGCCAGCAGCCAGTTTAGGGGAGGAACCGGGGAGCTGTTTTTT
TRBV28,TRBJ1-2,.,.,CASSLSTINYGYTF,TGTGCCAGCAGTTTGTCAACCATAAACTATGGCTACACCTTC
TRBV4-1,TRBJ2-5,few,TRBD2,CASSQVAGGRTTQYF,TGCGCCAGCAGCCAAGTGGCGGGAGGGCGGACGACCCAGTACTTC
TRBV18,TRBJ2-1,once,TRBD2,CASSPPLAGATYNEQFF,TGTGCCAGCTCACCACCCCTAGCGGGAGCGACCTACAATGAGCAGTTCTTC
TRBV19,TRBJ2-3,.,.,CASSTRRLGTDTQYF,TGTGCCAGTAGTACCCGACGGCTTGGCACAGATACGCAGTATTTT
TRBV2,TRBJ2-1,few,.,CASSPTQGNSYNEQFF,TGTGCCAGCAGTCCCACACAGGGAAACTCCTACAATGAGCAGTTCTTC
TRBV5-1,TRBJ2-1,few,.,CASSLSILGGEQFF,TGCGCCAGCAGCTTGAGCATCCTTGGCGGTGAGCAGTTCTTC
TRBV12-3/TRBV12-4,TRBJ2-5,.,.,CASSWDLETQYF,TGTGCCAGCAGTTGGGATCTAGAGACCCAGTACTTC
TRBV20-1,TRBJ2-2,.,TRBD2,CSALWTSGRNTGELFF,TGCAGTGCTCTCTGGACTAGCGGGAGAAACACCGGGGAGCTGTTTTTT
TRBV12-3/TRBV12-4,TRBJ2-2,.,.,CASRLGWRTGELFF,TGTGCCAGCAGACTTGGATGGAGGACCGGGGAGCTGTTTTTT
TRBV6-1,TRBJ2-7,few,TRBD1,CASRRTGEYEQYF,TGTGCCAGCAGACGGACAGGGGAGTACGAGCAGTACTTC
TRBV5-1,TRBJ2-7,few,TRBD2,CASSLGTSGAYEQYF,TGCGCCAGCAGCTTGGGGACTAGCGGAGCATACGAGCAGTACTTC
TRBV5-1,TRBJ2-3,.,.,CASRDGGTDTQYF,TGCGCCAGCAGAGACGGAGGCACAGATACGCAGTATTTT
TRBV10-2,TRBJ2-1,.,.,CASSVTTLFYNEQFF,TGCGCCAGCAGTGTGACGACTCTATTTTACAATGAGCAGTTCTTC
TRBV20-1,TRBJ2-1,many,.,CSASRPRGFYNEQFF,TGCAGTGCTAGTAGGCCCCGGGGGTTCTACAATGAGCAGTTCTTC